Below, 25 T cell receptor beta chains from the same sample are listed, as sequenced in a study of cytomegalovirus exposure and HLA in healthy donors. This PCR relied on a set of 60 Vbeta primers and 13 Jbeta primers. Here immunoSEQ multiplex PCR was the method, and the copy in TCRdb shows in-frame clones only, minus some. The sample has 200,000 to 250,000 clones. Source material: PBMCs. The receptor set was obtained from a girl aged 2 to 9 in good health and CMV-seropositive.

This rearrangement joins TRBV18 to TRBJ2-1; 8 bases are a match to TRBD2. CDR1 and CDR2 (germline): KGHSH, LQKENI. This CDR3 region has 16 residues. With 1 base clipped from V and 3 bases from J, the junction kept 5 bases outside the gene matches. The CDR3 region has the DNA TGTGCCAGCTCACCACAGCGGGAGCCGCTCTACAATGAGCAGTTCTTC. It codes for CASSPQREPLYNEQFF.

The CDR3 DNA follows: TGTGCCAGCAGCCCCAGCGGATCAAGCTCCTACGAGCAGTACTTC. Encoded protein: CASSPSGSSSYEQYF. The chain is built from TRBV7-9 and TRBJ2-7; D is possibly TRBD2 (5 bases). The CDR3 extends over 15 amino acids. V lost 5 bases to trimming and J lost 0 bases, with 14 bases between them. Germline V lookup: CDR1 SEHNR, CDR2 FQNEAQ (reference sequence).

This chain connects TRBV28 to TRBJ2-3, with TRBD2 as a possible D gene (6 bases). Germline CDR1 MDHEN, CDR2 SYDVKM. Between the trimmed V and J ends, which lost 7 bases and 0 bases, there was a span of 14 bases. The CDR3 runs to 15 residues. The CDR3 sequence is CASNSAGKSTDTQYF. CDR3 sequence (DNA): TGTGCCAGCAATAGCGCGGGGAAGAGCACAGATACGCAGTATTTT.

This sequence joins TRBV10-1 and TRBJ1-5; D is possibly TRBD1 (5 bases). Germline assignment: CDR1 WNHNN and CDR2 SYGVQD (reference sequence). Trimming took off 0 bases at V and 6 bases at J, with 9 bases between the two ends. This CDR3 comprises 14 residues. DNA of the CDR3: TGCGCCAGCAGTGAGTCGGGCGGGGGTCAGCCCCAGCATTTT. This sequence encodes CASSESGGGQPQHF.

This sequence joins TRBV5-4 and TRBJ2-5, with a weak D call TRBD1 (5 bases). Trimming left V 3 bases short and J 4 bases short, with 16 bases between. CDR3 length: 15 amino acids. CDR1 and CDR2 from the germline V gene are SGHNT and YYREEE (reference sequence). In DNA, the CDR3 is TGTGCCAGCAGCTCCCCGCAGGGAATTGGAGAGACCCAGTACTTC. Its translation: CASSSPQGIGETQYF. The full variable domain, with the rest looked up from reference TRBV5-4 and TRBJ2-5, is ETGVTQSPTHLIKTRGQQVTLRCSSQSGHNTVSWYQQALGQGPQFIFQYYREEENGRGNFPPRFSGLQFPNYSSELNVNALELDDSALYLCASSSPQGIGETQYFGPGTRLLVL.

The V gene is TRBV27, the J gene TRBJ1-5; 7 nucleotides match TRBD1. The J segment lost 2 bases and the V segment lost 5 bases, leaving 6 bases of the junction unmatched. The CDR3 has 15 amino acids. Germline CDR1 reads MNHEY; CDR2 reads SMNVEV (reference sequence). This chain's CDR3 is CASSALGTGNQPQHF. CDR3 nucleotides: TGTGCCAGCAGTGCCCTTGGGACAGGCAATCAGCCCCAGCATTTT.

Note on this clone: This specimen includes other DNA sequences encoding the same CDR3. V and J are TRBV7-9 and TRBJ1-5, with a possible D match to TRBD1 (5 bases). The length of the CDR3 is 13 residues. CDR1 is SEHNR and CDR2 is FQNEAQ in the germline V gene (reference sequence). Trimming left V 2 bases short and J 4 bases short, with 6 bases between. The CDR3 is CASSLTGNQPQHF. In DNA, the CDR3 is TGTGCCAGCAGCTTAACAGGAAATCAGCCCCAGCATTTT. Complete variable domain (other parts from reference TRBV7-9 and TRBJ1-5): DTGVSQNPRHKITKRGQNVTFRCDPISEHNRLYWYRQTLGQGPEFLTYFQNEAQLEKSRLLSDRFSAERPKGSFSTLEIQRTEQGDSAMYLCASSLTGNQPQHFGDGTRLSIL.

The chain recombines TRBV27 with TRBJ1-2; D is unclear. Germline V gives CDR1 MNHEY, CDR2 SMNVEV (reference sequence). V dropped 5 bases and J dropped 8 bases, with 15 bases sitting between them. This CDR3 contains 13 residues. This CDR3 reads CASSPYSLEGYTF. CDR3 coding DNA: TGTGCCAGCAGTCCCTACTCATTAGAGGGCTACACCTTC.

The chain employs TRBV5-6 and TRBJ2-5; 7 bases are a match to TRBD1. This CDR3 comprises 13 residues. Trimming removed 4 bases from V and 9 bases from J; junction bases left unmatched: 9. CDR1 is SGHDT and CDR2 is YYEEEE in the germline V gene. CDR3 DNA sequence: TGTGCCAGCAGCCGGGGACAGCCTGGGGCCCAGTACTTC. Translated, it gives CASSRGQPGAQYF.

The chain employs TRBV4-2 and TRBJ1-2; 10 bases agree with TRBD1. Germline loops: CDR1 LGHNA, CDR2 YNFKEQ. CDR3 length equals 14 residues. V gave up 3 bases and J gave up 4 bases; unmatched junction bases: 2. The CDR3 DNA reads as TGTGCCAGCAGCCAGACAGGGGGCTCCTATGGCTACACCTTC. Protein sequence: CASSQTGGSYGYTF.

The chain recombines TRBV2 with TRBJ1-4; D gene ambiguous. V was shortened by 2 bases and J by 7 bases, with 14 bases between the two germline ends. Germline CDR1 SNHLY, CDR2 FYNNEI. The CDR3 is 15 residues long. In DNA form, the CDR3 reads TGTGCCAGCAGTGAAAGGTCCGGGATCAGTGAAAAACTGTTTTTT. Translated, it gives CASSERSGISEKLFF.

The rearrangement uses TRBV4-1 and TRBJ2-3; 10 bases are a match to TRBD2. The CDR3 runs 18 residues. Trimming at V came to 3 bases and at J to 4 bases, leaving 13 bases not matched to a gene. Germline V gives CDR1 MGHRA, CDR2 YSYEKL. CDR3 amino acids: CASSHLGRAGGGADTQYF. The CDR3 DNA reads TGCGCCAGCAGCCATCTGGGGAGAGCGGGAGGGGGGGCAGATACGCAGTATTTT.

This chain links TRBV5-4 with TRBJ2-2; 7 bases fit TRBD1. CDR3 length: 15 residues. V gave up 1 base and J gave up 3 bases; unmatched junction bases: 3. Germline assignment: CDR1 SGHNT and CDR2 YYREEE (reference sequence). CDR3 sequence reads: CASSLQGVDTGELFF. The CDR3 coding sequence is TGTGCCAGCAGCTTGCAGGGGGTGGACACCGGGGAGCTGTTTTTT.

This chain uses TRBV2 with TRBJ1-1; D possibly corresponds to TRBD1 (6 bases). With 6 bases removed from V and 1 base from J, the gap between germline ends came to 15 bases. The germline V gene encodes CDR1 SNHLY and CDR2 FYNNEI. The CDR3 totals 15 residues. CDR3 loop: CASRNRVTGNTEAFF. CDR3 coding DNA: TGTGCCAGCAGGAACAGGGTGACCGGGAACACTGAAGCTTTCTTT.

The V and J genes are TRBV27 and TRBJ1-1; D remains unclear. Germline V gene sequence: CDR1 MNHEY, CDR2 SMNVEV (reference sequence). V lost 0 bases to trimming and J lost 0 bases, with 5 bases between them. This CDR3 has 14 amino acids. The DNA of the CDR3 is TGTGCCAGCAGTTTATCGTCGGTGAACACTGAAGCTTTCTTT. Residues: CASSLSSVNTEAFF.

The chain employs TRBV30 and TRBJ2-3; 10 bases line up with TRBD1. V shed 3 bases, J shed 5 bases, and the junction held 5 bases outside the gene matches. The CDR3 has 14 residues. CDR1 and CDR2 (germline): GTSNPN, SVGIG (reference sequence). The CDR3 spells CAWSRDRGQDTQYF. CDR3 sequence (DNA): TGTGCCTGGAGCCGAGACAGGGGGCAAGATACGCAGTATTTT.

This CDR3 reads CASRQVGPYGYTF. CDR3 nucleotide sequence: TGTGCCAGCAGGCAGGTGGGTCCCTATGGCTACACCTTC. V gene TRBV28 combines with J gene TRBJ1-2, with D unresolved. The CDR3 has 13 residues. V lost 6 bases, J lost 4 bases, and 12 bases lay in between. From germline, CDR1 is MDHEN and CDR2 SYDVKM.

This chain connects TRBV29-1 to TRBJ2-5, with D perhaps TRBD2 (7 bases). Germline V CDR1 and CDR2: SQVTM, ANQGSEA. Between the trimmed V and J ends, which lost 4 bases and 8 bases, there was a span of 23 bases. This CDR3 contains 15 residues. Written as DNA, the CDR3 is TGCAGCGTTGGCGTGGGGGAACGGGGGGCAAGCACCCAGTACTTC. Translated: CSVGVGERGASTQYF.

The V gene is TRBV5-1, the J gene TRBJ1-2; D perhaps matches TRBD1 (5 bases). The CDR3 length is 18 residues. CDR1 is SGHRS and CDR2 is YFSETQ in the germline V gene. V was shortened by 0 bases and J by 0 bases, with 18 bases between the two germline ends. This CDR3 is CASSLVDGDRSSNYGYTF. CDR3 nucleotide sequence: TGCGCCAGCAGCTTGGTCGACGGTGACAGAAGCTCTAACTATGGCTACACCTTC.

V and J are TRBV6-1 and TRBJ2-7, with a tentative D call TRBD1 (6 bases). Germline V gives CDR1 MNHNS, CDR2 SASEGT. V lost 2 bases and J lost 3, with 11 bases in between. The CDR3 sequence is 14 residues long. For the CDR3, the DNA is TGTGCCAGCAGTGAATTCGGACAGAGCTACGAGCAGTACTTC. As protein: CASSEFGQSYEQYF.

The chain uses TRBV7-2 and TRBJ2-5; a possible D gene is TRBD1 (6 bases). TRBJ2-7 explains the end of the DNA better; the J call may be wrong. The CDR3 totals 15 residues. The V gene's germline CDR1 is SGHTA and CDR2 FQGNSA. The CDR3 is CASSFRGGREYEQYF. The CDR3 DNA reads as TGTGCCAGCAGCTTCAGAGGGGGAAGAGAATACGAGCAGTACTTC.

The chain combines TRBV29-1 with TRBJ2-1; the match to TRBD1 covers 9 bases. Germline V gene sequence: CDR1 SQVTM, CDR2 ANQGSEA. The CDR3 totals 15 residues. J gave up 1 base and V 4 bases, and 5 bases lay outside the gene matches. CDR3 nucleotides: TGCAGCGTTGGAAGGACAGGGGAGTCCTACAATGAGCAGTTCTTC. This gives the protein CSVGRTGESYNEQFF.

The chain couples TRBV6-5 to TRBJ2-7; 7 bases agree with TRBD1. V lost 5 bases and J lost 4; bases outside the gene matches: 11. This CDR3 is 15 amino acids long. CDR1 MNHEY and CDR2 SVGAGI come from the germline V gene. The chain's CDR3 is CASSKLRDSLYEQYF. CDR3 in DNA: TGTGCCAGCAGTAAGCTCCGGGACAGTCTATACGAGCAGTACTTC.

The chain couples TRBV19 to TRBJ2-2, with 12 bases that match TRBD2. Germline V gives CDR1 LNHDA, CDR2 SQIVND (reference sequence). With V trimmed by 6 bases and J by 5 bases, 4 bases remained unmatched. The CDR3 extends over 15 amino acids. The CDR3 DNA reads TGTGCCAGTAGAGGACTAGCGGGAAAGACCGGGGAGCTGTTTTTT. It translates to CASRGLAGKTGELFF.

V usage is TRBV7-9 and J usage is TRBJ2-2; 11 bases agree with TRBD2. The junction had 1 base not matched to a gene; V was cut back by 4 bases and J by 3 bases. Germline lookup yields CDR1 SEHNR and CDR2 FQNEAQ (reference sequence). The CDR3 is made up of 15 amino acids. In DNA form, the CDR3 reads TGTGCCAGCAGCTCACTAGCGGGAGACACCGGGGAGCTGTTTTTT. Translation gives CASSSLAGDTGELFF. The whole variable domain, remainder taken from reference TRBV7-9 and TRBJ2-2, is DTGVSQNPRHKITKRGQNVTFRCDPISEHNRLYWYRQTLGQGPEFLTYFQNEAQLEKSRLLSDRFSAERPKGSFSTLEIQRTEQGDSAMYLCASSSLAGDTGELFFGEGSRLTVL.